This T cell receptor beta chain was sequenced for a study of T and B cells in COVID-19 patients. This clonotype was recorded at least ten times. The antigen is undetermined. TRB rearrangements were amplified by multiplex PCR with BIOMED2 TRB-A/B primers. Via MiXCR, TCRdb re-called the multiplex PCR reads, giving one row per CDR3 protein. This sample carries about 20,000 distinct CDR3 sequences, roughly 29% of them seen once, and the ten largest clones take under 3.5%. Each TRB amplification used about 250-550 ng of genomic DNA from blood. Study observations and caveats: Blood from mildly ill patients while symptomatic, and early samples from severe cases, were scarce.

Per the germline V gene, CDR1 is MNHEY and CDR2 is SVGAGI. The CDR3 is made up of 13 amino acids. Trimming pared 6 bases from V and 0 bases from J, leaving 7 bases between. The source of this sequence is a human donor who had recovered from COVID-19. The chain employs TRBV6-5 and TRBJ2-3, with D possibly being TRBD1 (5 bases). Sequencing was carried out using blood. The CDR3 DNA follows: TGTGCCAGCAGCAGGGATAGCACAGATACGCAGTATTTT. This sequence encodes CASSRDSTDTQYF.